These 13 T cell receptor beta chains were all obtained from the same sample, sequenced in a study of T cells after yellow fever vaccination. TCRdb reprocessed the 5' RACE reads with MiXCR, giving one entry per CDR3 protein. The data show a few hundred thousand distinct CDR3 sequences, roughly 7.2% seen once. Source: CD4+ T cells sorted from PBMCs, taken 15 days after the yellow fever booster vaccination. These receptors were taken from a man younger than 45 who received the YFV17D yellow fever vaccine.

This chain links TRBV7-2 with TRBJ1-3, with a possible D match to TRBD1 (5 bases). The CDR3 covers 15 residues. V lost 4 bases, J lost 4 bases, and 14 bases lay in between. The germline V gene encodes CDR1 SGHTA and CDR2 FQGNSA. The CDR3 is CASSSTWGGGNTIYF. The CDR3 nucleotides are TGTGCCAGCAGCTCGACCTGGGGGGGGGGAAACACCATATATTTT.

This clonotype was detected a few times. V is TRBV6-2 or TRBV6-3 and J is TRBJ2-5; 8 bases align to TRBD2. V was pared by 2 bases and J by 5 bases, with 4 bases of the junction left unmatched. Germline loops: CDR1 MNHEY, CDR2 SVGEGT. The CDR3 length is 14 residues. The CDR3 region is CASSYKAGVETQYF. The CDR3, as DNA: TGTGCCAGCAGTTACAAAGCGGGAGTGGAGACCCAGTACTTC.

This clonotype has just a few counts. The CDR3 DNA follows: TGTGCCAGCAGCCCGAAGTTGAGGCTAGCGGGCCCCTCCTACAATGAGCAGTTCTTC. Translated, it gives CASSPKLRLAGPSYNEQFF. The V and J genes are TRBV11-1 and TRBJ2-1, with 8 positions matching TRBD2. CDR3 length equals 19 residues. Germline V CDR1 and CDR2: SGHAT, FQDESV (reference sequence). The J segment lost 0 bases and the V segment lost 5 bases, leaving 15 bases of the junction unmatched.

This clonotype was detected only a few times. This chain uses TRBV12-3 or TRBV12-4 with TRBJ2-7; no definite D call. V was trimmed by 6 bases and J by 6 bases, leaving 18 bases between them. The CDR3 totals 14 residues. CDR3 sequence: CASSSLGRSIEQYF. CDR3 DNA sequence: TGTGCCAGCAGCTCTCTTGGGCGGTCTATCGAGCAGTACTTC.

A few counts support this clonotype. V usage is TRBV27 and J usage is TRBJ2-7; 7 positions match TRBD1. The length of the CDR3 is 14 residues. V was pared by 5 bases and J by 3 bases, with 7 bases of the junction left unmatched. CDR1 is MNHEY and CDR2 is SMNVEV in the germline V gene (reference sequence). CDR3 protein: CASSPKTGSYEQYF. As DNA, the CDR3 is TGTGCCAGCAGTCCTAAGACAGGGAGCTACGAGCAGTACTTC.

The chain links TRBV7-9 to TRBJ2-1, with 13 positions matching TRBD2. Germline V CDR1 and CDR2: SEHNR, FQNEAQ (reference sequence). V lost 1 base and J lost 8; bases outside the gene matches: 2. The CDR3 contains 15 residues. CDR3 in amino acids: CASSLVLAGGHEQFF. DNA for the CDR3: TGTGCCAGCAGCTTAGTACTAGCGGGAGGGCATGAGCAGTTCTTC. Full variable domain (missing parts from reference TRBV7-9 and TRBJ2-1): DTGVSQNPRHKITKRGQNVTFRCDPISEHNRLYWYRQTLGQGPEFLTYFQNEAQLEKSRLLSDRFSAERPKGSFSTLEIQRTEQGDSAMYLCASSLVLAGGHEQFFGPGTRLTVL.

The table lists this clonotype with a few counts. The chain combines TRBV28 with TRBJ2-3; 8 bases match TRBD2. CDR1 and CDR2 from the germline V gene are MDHEN and SYDVKM. J gave up 5 bases and V 3 bases, and 7 bases lay outside the gene matches. The CDR3 spans 15 residues. The CDR3 region is CASSFRGRTIDTQYF. CDR3 nucleotides: TGTGCCAGCAGTTTTCGCGGGAGGACCATAGATACGCAGTATTTT.

The chain employs TRBV5-1 and TRBJ2-1, with D uncertain. This CDR3 comprises 15 residues. Trimming stripped 3 bases from V and 3 bases from J, with 13 bases between. The germline CDR1 and CDR2 sequences are SGHRS and YFSETQ. The CDR3 loop is CASSSEVGYYNEQFF. In DNA, the CDR3 is TGCGCCAGCAGCTCGGAAGTGGGGTACTACAATGAGCAGTTCTTC.

This clonotype has more than one count but fewer than ten. The chain recombines TRBV4-2 with TRBJ1-1, with 9 positions matching TRBD1. This CDR3 has 17 residues. V gave up 3 bases and J gave up 1 base; unmatched junction bases: 9. Looked up from germline, CDR1 is LGHNA and CDR2 is YNFKEQ. The CDR3 DNA is TGTGCCAGCAGCCATGCCACGCCGGGACAGGGGAACACTGAAGCTTTCTTT. Translated, it gives CASSHATPGQGNTEAFF.

This clonotype has more than one count but fewer than ten. The chain combines TRBV5-1 with TRBJ2-1; 9 bases line up with TRBD2. Losses at the gene ends were 1 base for V and 2 bases for J; bases not matched to a gene: 4. Germline V gives CDR1 SGHRS, CDR2 YFSETQ. This CDR3 region has 16 residues. As DNA, the CDR3 is TGCGCCAGCAGCTTGTATCAGCGGGGGGCCTACAATGAGCAGTTCTTC. Translating it yields CASSLYQRGAYNEQFF.

This clonotype was observed a few times. This rearrangement joins TRBV24-1 to TRBJ1-5, with D maybe TRBD1 (5 bases). Germline V gene lookup returns CDR1 KGHDR and CDR2 SFDVKD. The CDR3 has 16 residues. The V end was cut by 4 bases, the J end by 2 bases, with 14 bases between. The CDR3 coding sequence is TGTGCCACCAGTGACACCCCCAGGGACCGCAATCAGCCCCAGCATTTT. Its protein product is CATSDTPRDRNQPQHF.

This chain connects TRBV7-2 to TRBJ2-4; TRBD1 aligns across 8 bases. The CDR3 totals 17 residues. Germline V gives CDR1 SGHTA, CDR2 FQGNSA. V lost 2 bases, J lost 4 bases, and 10 bases stayed unmatched. DNA for the CDR3: TGTGCCAGCAGCTTAAGACCTCAGGGGGCCGTAAAAAACATTCAGTACTTC. It encodes CASSLRPQGAVKNIQYF.

This clonotype occurred a few times. This chain joins TRBV12-3 or TRBV12-4 and TRBJ1-2; D remains ambiguous. This CDR3 has 17 residues. V was pared by 7 bases and J by 4 bases, with 25 bases between. DNA of the CDR3: TGTGCCAGCAAACCTCTAAGGCAAGCCGGGCCCGGCTATGGCTACACCTTC. Translating it yields CASKPLRQAGPGYGYTF.